The 3 T cell receptor beta chains in this list originate from one sample, sequenced in a study of blood T cell repertoires in COVID-19. Assay used: immunoSEQ multiplex PCR; TCRdb lists only in-frame clones, some missing. The sample lists 250,000 to 350,000 clones, around 85% occurring once. Input material: peripheral blood. Source of these receptors: a human donor with COVID-19, enrolled during active disease. The donor label of this sample is uncertain.

This sequence joins TRBV19 and TRBJ1-2, with TRBD1 as a possible D gene (6 bases). Per the germline V gene, CDR1 is LNHDA and CDR2 is SQIVND (reference sequence). Trimming took 1 base from V and 6 from J, leaving 18 bases between them. The CDR3 spans 16 residues. CDR3 region: CASSIGPGQFVDGYTF. Here the CDR3 DNA reads TGTGCCAGTAGTATAGGCCCAGGACAGTTTGTAGATGGCTACACCTTC.

The genes are TRBV15 and TRBJ2-6; D remains unclear. V lost 0 bases, J lost 2 bases, and 11 bases lay in between. CDR3 length: 17 amino acids. From germline, CDR1 is LNHNV and CDR2 YYDKDF (reference sequence). In DNA, the CDR3 is TGTGCCACCAGCAGAGATTTACGGGTCACTGGGGCCAACGTCCTGACTTTC. This translates into CATSRDLRVTGANVLTF.

This clone was observed a single time. The V call is TRBV18, the J call TRBJ1-1, with D possibly matching TRBD1 (6 bases). With 3 bases removed from V and 3 bases from J, the gap between germline ends came to 17 bases. Germline CDR1 and CDR2: KGHSH and LQKENI. The CDR3 spans 16 residues. CDR3 DNA: TGTGCCAGCTCACCGTTAGCCGGGACATTAGACACTGAAGCTTTCTTT. It yields the protein CASSPLAGTLDTEAFF.